This T cell receptor beta chain was captured by sequencing in a study of cytomegalovirus exposure and HLA in healthy donors. PCR used 60 Vbeta primers and 13 Jbeta primers. Clones were read by immunoSEQ multiplex PCR, and TCRdb kept only the in-frame ones, dropping some. Seen here are approximately 150,000 clones, 70% to 80% observed once, and the top ten hold 13%. V trimming: 4 bases; J trimming: 4 bases; junction bases outside the gene matches: 6. Germline lookup yields CDR1 SGDLS and CDR2 YYNGEE. The length of the CDR3 is 14 residues. The TCR originated in a man aged 35-49 years in good health and CMV-seropositive. The material sequenced was PBMCs. This rearrangement joins TRBV9 to TRBJ1-2, with TRBD1 identical over 8 bases. The chain's CDR3 is CASSHGQGAYGYTF. CDR3 coding DNA: TGTGCCAGCAGCCACGGACAGGGCGCCTATGGCTACACCTTC.